Here is one T cell receptor (beta chain) with its context. This CDR3 contains 13 residues. Germline V lookup: CDR1 SGHVS, CDR2 FQNEAQ. The ends were cut back, 5 bases at V and 4 bases at J, with 12 bases in the middle. The data were obtained in a study of blood T cell repertoires in COVID-19. Recruited during active infection, patients (from Seattle) were subsequently followed longitudinally. Here immunoSEQ multiplex PCR was the method, and the copy in TCRdb shows in-frame clones only, minus some. The sample gives over 150,000 clones, approximately 85% of which show up once; 8.3% is in the top ten. This chain uses TRBV7-8 with TRBJ2-7; D remains ambiguous. The TCR comes from a woman in her sixties or seventies with COVID-19, enrolled during active disease. Sequencing was performed on peripheral blood. The CDR3 loop reads CASSTPRSYEQYF. For the CDR3, the DNA is TGTGCCAGCAGCACCCCACGGAGTTACGAGCAGTACTTC.